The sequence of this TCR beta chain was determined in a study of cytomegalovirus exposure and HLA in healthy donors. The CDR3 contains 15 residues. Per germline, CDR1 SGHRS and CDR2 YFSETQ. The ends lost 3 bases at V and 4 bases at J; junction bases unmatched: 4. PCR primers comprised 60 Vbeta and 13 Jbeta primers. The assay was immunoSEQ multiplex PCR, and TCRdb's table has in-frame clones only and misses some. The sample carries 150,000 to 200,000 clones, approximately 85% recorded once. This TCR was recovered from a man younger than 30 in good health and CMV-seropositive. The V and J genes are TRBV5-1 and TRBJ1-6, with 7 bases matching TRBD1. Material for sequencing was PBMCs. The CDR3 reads CASSSGTAYNSPLHF. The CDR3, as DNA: TGCGCCAGCAGCTCCGGGACAGCGTATAATTCACCCCTCCACTTT.